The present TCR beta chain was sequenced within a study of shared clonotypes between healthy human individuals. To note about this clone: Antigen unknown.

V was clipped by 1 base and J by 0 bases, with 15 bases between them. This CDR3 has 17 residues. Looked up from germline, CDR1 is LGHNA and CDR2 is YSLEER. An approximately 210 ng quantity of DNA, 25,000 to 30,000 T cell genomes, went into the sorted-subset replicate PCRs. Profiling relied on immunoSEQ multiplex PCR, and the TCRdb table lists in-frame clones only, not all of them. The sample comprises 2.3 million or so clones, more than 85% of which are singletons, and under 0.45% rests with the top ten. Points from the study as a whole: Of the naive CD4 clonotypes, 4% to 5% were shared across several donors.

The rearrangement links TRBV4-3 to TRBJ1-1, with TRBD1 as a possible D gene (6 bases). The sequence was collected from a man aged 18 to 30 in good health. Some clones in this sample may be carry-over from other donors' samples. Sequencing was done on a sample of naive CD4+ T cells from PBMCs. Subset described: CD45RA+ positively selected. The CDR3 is CASSQVESEGVNTEAFF. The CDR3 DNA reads TGCGCCAGCAGCCAAGTGGAATCAGAGGGGGTGAACACTGAAGCTTTCTTT.